The source of this T cell receptor beta chain is a study of breast tumors, draining lymph nodes, adjacent tissues. Findings of the study overall: Tumor TCR diversity was below lymph nodes but above nontumor tissue. Tumor and nontumor repertoires were significantly more similar in luminal-like than in basal-like breast cancer. Data fit most tumor T cells coming from lymph node, expanding in tumor. The lymph node origin of tumor T cells was framed as consistent with a hypothesis, not demonstrated.

Germline lookup yields CDR1 LGHDT and CDR2 YNNKEL (reference sequence). A total of 19 residues make up the CDR3, ends included. About this clonotype itself: The target antigen is unknown. This may stem from a read error, because a much larger clone lies one nucleotide away. The limits of the CDR3 on the DNA are not certain, so only TCRdb's listed CDR3 is given.

TCRdb analysed the multiplex PCR reads with MiXCR anew, one entry per CDR3 protein. The sample has 150,000 or so distinct CDR3 sequences; 33% are singletons. Breast cancer patients provided tissue from their axillary draining lymph nodes. The sequence derives from a female donor with breast cancer. Some clones in this sample may be carry-over from other donors' samples. The sample taken for sequencing was axillary lymph node tissue. This rearrangement joins TRBV3-1 to TRBJ2-6; TRBD1 is taken as the D call from the table, unchecked against the DNA. CDR3 loop: CASSQETWGKGSGANVLSF.